Each of the 12 T cell receptor beta chains below was sequenced from the same sample in a study of T cells in Graves' hyperthyroidism and ophthalmopathy. RNA transcripts were the template for amplifying TCR beta CDR3 regions. With the HTBI primer set, the TCR CDR3 went through a first round of RT-PCR. TCRdb independently ran MiXCR on the multiplex PCR reads; one entry per CDR3 protein. The repertoire has roughly 700,000 distinct CDR3 sequences, 12% to 15% of them found once; the top ten carry roughly 10%. Sequenced sample: blood. The receptors were gathered from a young woman with Graves' hyperthyroidism.

This clonotype occurred a few times. The V gene is TRBV20-1, the J gene TRBJ2-7, with D perhaps TRBD1 or TRBD2 (6 bases each). CDR3 size: 14 residues. V was clipped by 3 bases and J by 1 base, with 13 bases between them. Germline CDR1 DFQATT, CDR2 SNEGSKA (reference sequence). CDR3 amino acids: CSASSGALSYEQYF. The CDR3 nucleotides are TGCAGTGCTAGCTCGGGGGCCCTTTCCTACGAGCAGTACTTC.

Comments on this clonotype: A junction boundary mismatches the germline segment, possibly from a read error. This chain connects TRBV27 to TRBJ1-2; possible D gene TRBD1, 5 bases. CDR3 length: 14 residues. Germline lookup yields CDR1 MNHEY and CDR2 SMNVEV (reference sequence). The DNA of the CDR3 is TGTGCCAGCAGTCATCAGGGTGGTGGAAATGGCTGCACCTTC. The encoded protein is CASSHQGGGNGCTF.

Details on this clonotype: A much larger clone sits a single nucleotide away, making a read error possible. CDR3 bases: TGTGCCAGCAGTGCAGGACTAGTGGAGTCCTACGAGCAGTACTTC. Translated: CASSAGLVESYEQYF. V gene TRBV28 combines with J gene TRBJ2-7; 7 bases are shared with TRBD2. The CDR3 covers 15 residues. V lost 5 bases and J lost 1; bases outside the gene matches: 8. Germline CDR1 and CDR2: MDHEN and SYDVKM.

This clonotype came up many times. The rearrangement links TRBV6-1 to TRBJ1-2, with D unresolved. This CDR3 spans 13 amino acids. CDR1 and CDR2 (germline): MNHNS, SASEGT. V shed 5 bases and J shed 5 bases, with 12 bases lying between them. The CDR3 DNA sequence: TGTGCCAGCAGTCCTGGCCTATCTTATGGCTACACCTTC. It encodes CASSPGLSYGYTF.

J is TRBJ1-5 and V is TRBV27, with a tentative D call TRBD1 (5 bases). V lost 2 bases, J lost 7 bases, and 9 bases lay in between. CDR3 length: 13 residues. Germline V gives CDR1 MNHEY, CDR2 SMNVEV (reference sequence). The CDR3 DNA reads as TGTGCCAGCAGTTTAATGGGGGGGCAGCCCCAGCATTTT. This sequence encodes CASSLMGGQPQHF.

This clonotype appeared many times. CDR3 loop: CSARGLAGNTQYF. CDR3 nucleotides: TGCAGTGCTAGAGGACTAGCGGGAAATACGCAGTATTTT. This rearrangement joins TRBV20-1 to TRBJ2-3, with 11 positions matching TRBD2. Germline V gives CDR1 DFQATT, CDR2 SNEGSKA (reference sequence). V shed 1 base and J 7 bases; nucleotides not matched to a gene: 1. The CDR3 runs to 13 residues.

The chain combines TRBV20-1 with TRBJ2-1, with 12 positions matching TRBD2. The ends lost 6 bases at V and 4 bases at J; junction bases unmatched: 4. This CDR3 is 14 amino acids long. CDR1 and CDR2 from the germline V gene are DFQATT and SNEGSKA (reference sequence). CDR3 sequence: CSAGLAGLYNEQFF. CDR3 DNA: TGCAGTGCCGGACTAGCGGGATTGTACAATGAGCAGTTCTTC.

This clonotype was recorded at least ten times. J is TRBJ2-7 and V is TRBV19; D is possibly TRBD2 (5 bases). Trimming pared 0 bases from V and 6 bases from J, leaving 15 bases between. The CDR3 spans 15 residues. Germline lookup yields CDR1 LNHDA and CDR2 SQIVND (reference sequence). The CDR3 coding sequence is TGTGCCAGTAGTATAGAGGGAACGGGGTCCGGCGAGCAGTACTTC. This sequence encodes CASSIEGTGSGEQYF.

V and J are TRBV12-3 or TRBV12-4 and TRBJ1-1; tentatively, D is TRBD1 (5 bases). V was clipped by 6 bases and J by 0 bases, with 11 bases between them. The CDR3 length is 14 residues. CDR3 loop: CASRMGPLNTEAFF. The CDR3 DNA sequence: TGTGCCAGCAGAATGGGACCGTTGAACACTGAAGCTTTCTTT.

This clonotype has more than one count but fewer than ten. This chain joins TRBV28 and TRBJ2-2; no reliable D call. Germline CDR1 reads MDHEN; CDR2 reads SYDVKM. V was trimmed by 1 base and J by 10 bases, leaving 13 bases between them. The CDR3 has 14 amino acids. CDR3 DNA sequence: TGTGCCAGCAGTTTATTCGGATCCGGCCTGGAGCTGTTTTTT. Amino acids: CASSLFGSGLELFF.

This clonotype was seen many times. The chain carries TRBV24-1 and TRBJ2-2; D uncertain. This CDR3 is built from 13 residues. The V and J ends lost 4 bases and 6 bases respectively, with 8 bases between them. Germline CDR1 and CDR2: KGHDR and SFDVKD. CDR3 amino acids: CATSDTWAGELFF. The CDR3 DNA sequence: TGTGCCACCAGTGACACCTGGGCCGGGGAGCTGTTTTTT.

The chain employs TRBV6-1 and TRBJ2-2, with 7 positions matching TRBD2. This CDR3 spans 19 amino acids. Germline V gene sequence: CDR1 MNHNS, CDR2 SASEGT. V was clipped by 0 bases and J by 6 bases; unmatched bases: 16. The chain's CDR3 is CASSEALPAGVVKAGELFF. DNA of the CDR3: TGTGCCAGCAGTGAAGCGCTTCCGGCGGGAGTGGTTAAAGCCGGGGAGCTGTTTTTT.